Listed below are T cell receptor beta chains from one sample, sequenced in a study of chemoradiotherapy in HPV16-positive cancers. TCRdb's table, derived via immunoSEQ multiplex PCR, lists solely in-frame clones and lacks some. The sample lists 870 or so clones, roughly 34% occurring once. Sampling was carried out from a patient who underwent chemoradiotherapy. Receptors originate from a human donor with HPV-associated anogenital cancer. Each CDR3 is given with its conserved first and last residue. Fields, in order: J gene, V gene, clone size, CDR3 protein. The listing skips clone size in some rows; elsewhere it reads once, few, many or a size class.

j_call: TRBJ1-2; v_call: TRBV6-1; clone_size: few; cdr3_aa: CASSEERAWNYGYTF
j_call: TRBJ1-1; v_call: TRBV6-5; clone_size: -; cdr3_aa: CASSYDMRTEAFF
j_call: TRBJ2-5; v_call: TRBV9; clone_size: -; cdr3_aa: CASSVALTGEETQYF
j_call: TRBJ2-2; v_call: TRBV20-1; clone_size: -; cdr3_aa: CSAWDRAELFF
j_call: TRBJ2-7; v_call: TRBV6-5; clone_size: -; cdr3_aa: CASSYRGGGYEQYF
j_call: TRBJ2-1; v_call: TRBV9; clone_size: -; cdr3_aa: CASSVGQGLGNEQFF
j_call: TRBJ1-4; v_call: TRBV28; clone_size: few; cdr3_aa: CASRDRSGEKLFF
j_call: TRBJ1-1; v_call: TRBV29-1; clone_size: -; cdr3_aa: CSVGGVLNTEAFF
j_call: TRBJ2-7; v_call: TRBV28; clone_size: -; cdr3_aa: CASSPGTRSYSYEQYF
j_call: TRBJ2-1; v_call: TRBV9; clone_size: -; cdr3_aa: CASSGNNEQFF
j_call: TRBJ2-7; v_call: TRBV7-2; clone_size: -; cdr3_aa: CASSLDRGADEQYF
j_call: TRBJ2-7; v_call: TRBV2; clone_size: few; cdr3_aa: CAMDRENSYEQYF
j_call: TRBJ1-3; v_call: TRBV5-1; clone_size: -; cdr3_aa: CASSLTVSGNTIYF
j_call: TRBJ1-5; v_call: TRBV4-1; clone_size: -; cdr3_aa: CASSQVGQPQHF
j_call: TRBJ1-2; v_call: TRBV5-1; clone_size: few; cdr3_aa: CASSLTGGTVYGYTF
j_call: TRBJ1-1; v_call: TRBV30; clone_size: few; cdr3_aa: CAWSGAPRVAFF
j_call: TRBJ2-3; v_call: TRBV6-5; clone_size: few; cdr3_aa: CASSGGYTDTQYF
j_call: TRBJ2-7; v_call: TRBV5-1; clone_size: -; cdr3_aa: CASSPGTGSYEQYF
j_call: TRBJ2-7; v_call: TRBV10-1; clone_size: -; cdr3_aa: CASNRTSGDSYEQYF
j_call: TRBJ1-6; v_call: TRBV6-5; clone_size: few; cdr3_aa: CASSYSDNSPLHF
j_call: TRBJ2-5; v_call: TRBV9; clone_size: once; cdr3_aa: CASSAKQGWEETQYF
j_call: TRBJ2-1; v_call: TRBV27; clone_size: few; cdr3_aa: CASSSVGHFNEQFF
j_call: TRBJ2-5; v_call: TRBV15; clone_size: -; cdr3_aa: CATSRDVANWETQYF
j_call: TRBJ2-1; v_call: TRBV18; clone_size: large; cdr3_aa: CASSPPAGSSYNEQFF
j_call: TRBJ1-4; v_call: TRBV4-1; clone_size: few; cdr3_aa: CASSQDVANEKLFF